What follows are 18 T cell receptor beta chains derived from one specimen sequenced in a study of blood T cell repertoires in COVID-19. Some clones are missing from TCRdb's copy, which holds only in-frame ones; the method was immunoSEQ multiplex PCR. The table shows 250,000 to 350,000 clones, with approximately 88% occurring only once. The material sequenced was peripheral blood. The receptor set was obtained from a woman between 40 and 50 years old who had recovered from COVID-19.

The V and J genes are TRBV5-1 and TRBJ2-7; 7 nucleotides match TRBD2. CDR1 SGHRS and CDR2 YFSETQ come from the germline V gene. This CDR3 comprises 15 residues. V lost 1 base to trimming and J lost 7 bases; unmatched junction nucleotides: 11. CDR3 region: CASSLRLAAIWEQYF. CDR3 DNA sequence: TGCGCCAGCAGCTTGCGGCTAGCGGCCATCTGGGAGCAGTACTTC. The full variable domain, rest sourced from reference TRBV5-1 and TRBJ2-7, is KAGVTQTPRYLIKTRGQQVTLSCSPISGHRSVSWYQQTPGQGLQFLFEYFSETQRNKGNFPGRFSGRQFSNSRSEMNVSTLELGDSALYLCASSLRLAAIWEQYFGPGTRLTVT.

The rearrangement uses TRBV5-1 and TRBJ1-4; 8 nucleotides align to TRBD1. Germline trimming cut 4 bases from V and 4 bases from J; bases unmatched to any gene: 3. The CDR3 is 14 amino acids. Germline V gives CDR1 SGHRS, CDR2 YFSETQ. CDR3 residues: CASSRQGSNEKLFF. In DNA, the CDR3 is TGCGCCAGCAGCCGACAGGGGAGTAATGAAAAACTGTTTTTT.

This chain joins TRBV7-9 and TRBJ2-5; 10 bases fit TRBD2. The V segment lost 5 bases and the J segment 2 bases; nucleotides outside the gene matches: 17. The germline gives CDR1 SEHNR, CDR2 FQNEAQ (reference sequence). The CDR3 sequence is 19 residues long. CDR3 in DNA: TGTGCCAGCAGCCCCATCAGAGGACTAGCGGAGGGGGGGCAAGAGACCCAGTACTTC. Its translation is CASSPIRGLAEGGQETQYF.

This clone was counted only a few times. This sequence joins TRBV6-5 and TRBJ1-5; 9 nucleotides match TRBD1. The CDR3 covers 14 residues. Trimming took 8 bases from V and 2 from J; bases not matched to a gene: 4. In germline, CDR1 is MNHEY, CDR2 SVGAGI. CDR3 DNA: TGTGCCAGCGCGGGACAGGGAGGCAATCAGCCCCAGCATTTT. This encodes CASAGQGGNQPQHF.

The chain uses TRBV7-3 and TRBJ2-1; D perhaps matches TRBD2 (6 bases). Between the trimmed V and J ends, which lost 5 bases and 2 bases, there was a span of 7 bases. Germline CDR1 is SGHTA and CDR2 is FQGTGA. The CDR3 runs 13 residues. For the CDR3, the DNA is TGTGCCAGCAGCCCTAGCGCCTACAATGAGCAGTTCTTC. Amino acids: CASSPSAYNEQFF.

This rearrangement joins TRBV9 to TRBJ2-3; D unresolved. V lost 4 bases and J 2 bases, leaving 14 bases between the germline ends. The CDR3 is 15 residues long. CDR1 is SGDLS, CDR2 YYNGEE, per germline. In nucleotides, the CDR3 is TGTGCCAGCAGCCCCCGCCTAACCTACACAGATACGCAGTATTTT. Protein product: CASSPRLTYTDTQYF.

The chain is built from TRBV20-1 and TRBJ2-7, with TRBD2 identical over 8 bases. V lost 6 bases and J lost 6; bases outside the gene matches: 4. The length of the CDR3 is 11 residues. CDR1 is DFQATT and CDR2 is SNEGSKA in the germline V gene (reference sequence). The CDR3 DNA sequence: TGCAGTGCCTCCGGGACTAGCGAGCAGTACTTC. Its translation is CSASGTSEQYF.

The rearrangement uses TRBV7-9 and TRBJ2-1, with 11 bases that match TRBD2. From germline, CDR1 is SEHNR and CDR2 FQNEAQ (reference sequence). The V and J ends lost 5 bases and 4 bases, in that order; junction bases with no gene match: 4. The CDR3 is 15 amino acids. CDR3 amino acids: CASSPGTSGYNEQFF. CDR3 bases: TGTGCCAGCAGCCCCGGGACTAGCGGATACAATGAGCAGTTCTTC.

The chain joins TRBV5-4 to TRBJ2-5, with 14 bases matching TRBD2. Germline CDR1 reads SGHNT; CDR2 reads YYREEE (reference sequence). The CDR3 consists of 19 residues. The V and J ends lost 5 bases and 0 bases, in that order; junction bases with no gene match: 12. The CDR3 region is CASRIGTSGRSLYQETQYF. CDR3 in DNA: TGTGCCAGCAGAATCGGGACTAGCGGGAGATCCCTGTACCAAGAGACCCAGTACTTC.

This sequence joins TRBV7-2 and TRBJ2-1; D may be TRBD2 (6 bases). Germline lookup yields CDR1 SGHTA and CDR2 FQGNSA. V was cut by 1 base and J by 5 bases, with 9 bases left in between. This CDR3 spans 14 amino acids. The CDR3 loop is CASSLGDLNNEQFF. Here the CDR3 DNA reads TGTGCCAGCAGCTTAGGGGACTTGAACAATGAGCAGTTCTTC.

This sequence joins TRBV4-1 and TRBJ2-7; TRBD2 is a possible D gene (6 bases). V was cut by 4 bases and J by 3 bases, with 16 bases left in between. Germline-derived CDR1 and CDR2 are MGHRA and YSYEKL. There are 15 residues in the CDR3. For the CDR3, the DNA is TGCGCCAGCAGCCTCGGGGCTAGCGAGAACTACGAGCAGTACTTC. As protein: CASSLGASENYEQYF.

This chain links TRBV19 with TRBJ2-5, with 7 nucleotides matching TRBD1. The CDR3 contains 15 residues. J was trimmed by 4 bases and V by 1 base; bases with no gene match: 6. Germline values: CDR1 LNHDA, CDR2 SQIVND (reference sequence). The CDR3 DNA is TGTGCCAGTAGTATAGGCGGTCCAGGGGGAGAGACCCAGTACTTC. Translation: CASSIGGPGGETQYF.

This chain joins TRBV9 and TRBJ1-1, with D possibly matching TRBD1 (5 bases). CDR1 SGDLS and CDR2 YYNGEE come from the germline V gene. Trimming took 4 bases from V and 0 from J, leaving 19 bases between them. The CDR3 is made up of 17 amino acids. Written as DNA, the CDR3 is TGTGCCAGCAGCCCACCGACAGTCTTCCTAATGAACACTGAAGCTTTCTTT. Translating gives CASSPPTVFLMNTEAFF.

This chain links TRBV11-2 with TRBJ2-3; 10 bases are a match to TRBD2. From germline, CDR1 is SGHAT and CDR2 FQNNGV. The CDR3 is made up of 17 amino acids. Trimming removed 4 bases from V and 6 bases from J; junction bases left unmatched: 13. Written as DNA, the CDR3 is TGTGCCAGCAGCTCCCGAGGCAAGCGGGAGGGCCGGGATACGCAGTATTTT. Amino acid sequence: CASSSRGKREGRDTQYF.

The genes are TRBV15 and TRBJ2-7, with 10 bases that match TRBD1. The V segment lost 3 bases and the J segment 3 bases; nucleotides outside the gene matches: 8. CDR1 is LNHNV, CDR2 YYDKDF, per germline (reference sequence). The CDR3 consists of 16 residues. CDR3 in amino acids: CATSSGTGAMVYEQYF. CDR3 coding DNA: TGTGCCACCAGCAGCGGGACAGGGGCGATGGTCTACGAGCAGTACTTC. The whole variable domain, remainder taken from reference TRBV15 and TRBJ2-7, is DAMVIQNPRYQVTQFGKPVTLSCSQTLNHNVMYWYQQKSSQAPKLLFHYYDKDFNNEADTPDNFQSRRPNTSFCFLDIRSPGLGDTAMYLCATSSGTGAMVYEQYFGPGTRLTVT.

This chain links TRBV3-1 (or the pseudogene TRBV3-2) with TRBJ1-3; D remains ambiguous. The CDR3 spans 17 residues. The V end was cut by 2 bases, the J end by 0 bases, with 14 bases between. Germline CDR1 and CDR2: LGHDT and YNNKEL (reference sequence). The CDR3 protein is CASSQWVSGDSGNTIYF. The CDR3 nucleotides read TGTGCCAGCAGCCAATGGGTCAGTGGAGACTCTGGAAACACCATATATTTT.

The V gene is TRBV5-5, the J gene TRBJ1-6, with 7 positions matching TRBD1. Germline values: CDR1 SGHKS, CDR2 YYEKEE (reference sequence). Trimming removed 5 bases from V and 5 bases from J; junction bases left unmatched: 10. The CDR3 contains 16 residues. The CDR3 region is CASSRSGQLDNSPLHF. CDR3 bases: TGTGCCAGCAGTCGATCGGGACAGTTAGATAATTCACCCCTCCACTTT. Complete variable domain (other parts from reference TRBV5-5 and TRBJ1-6): DAGVTQSPTHLIKTRGQQVTLRCSPISGHKSVSWYQQVLGQGPQFIFQYYEKEERGRGNFPDRFSARQFPNYSSELNVNALLLGDSALYLCASSRSGQLDNSPLHFGNGTRLTVT.

The chain uses TRBV27 and TRBJ2-7; 9 positions agree with TRBD1. Trimming took 9 bases from V and 2 from J; bases not matched to a gene: 5. Germline assignment: CDR1 MNHEY and CDR2 SMNVEV (reference sequence). The CDR3 spans 13 residues. DNA of the CDR3: TGTGCCAGTATTCGACAGGGGGCCTACGAGCAGTACTTC. Translation: CASIRQGAYEQYF.